The 14 T cell receptor beta chains reported below all come from one sample, sequenced in a study of cytomegalovirus exposure and HLA in healthy donors. Researchers ran the PCR with 60 Vbeta and 13 Jbeta primers. Profiling relied on immunoSEQ multiplex PCR, and the TCRdb table lists in-frame clones only, not all of them. There are under 250,000 clones in the sample; just under 80% occur only once, and about 0.5% lies in the top ten. The sequenced sample consisted of PBMCs. These receptors all stem from a boy between 5 and 17 years old in good health and CMV-seronegative.

The chain couples TRBV11-2 to TRBJ2-5; 8 nucleotides line up with TRBD2. V lost 0 bases to trimming and J lost 5 bases; unmatched junction nucleotides: 5. This CDR3 region has 15 residues. Germline V lookup: CDR1 SGHAT, CDR2 FQNNGV. CDR3 sequence (DNA): TGTGCCAGCAGCTTAGAGGGGACTAGTCAGGAGACCCAGTACTTC. Residues: CASSLEGTSQETQYF.

This chain joins TRBV11-3 and TRBJ1-2; 10 nucleotides line up with TRBD1. With V trimmed by 5 bases and J by 4 bases, 13 bases remained unmatched. Germline values: CDR1 SGHNT, CDR2 YENEEA. The CDR3 contains 17 residues. The CDR3 DNA reads TGTGCCAGCAGCGGGAATGGACAGGGGGGTTTCTTCTATGGCTACACCTTC. Encoded protein: CASSGNGQGGFFYGYTF.

The chain is built from TRBV29-1 and TRBJ1-1, with 9 bases fitting TRBD1. Germline CDR1 reads SQVTM; CDR2 reads ANQGSEA. The CDR3 loop spans 14 amino acids. V dropped 7 bases and J dropped 4; count of bases not matched to a gene: 10. The CDR3, as DNA: TGCAGCGCAGAACGGGACAGGGCGAGCACTGAAGCTTTCTTT. It codes for CSAERDRASTEAFF.

The chain joins TRBV10-3 to TRBJ1-1; D is uncertain. Looked up from germline, CDR1 is ENHRY and CDR2 is SYGVKD. V dropped 4 bases and J dropped 0 bases, with 6 bases sitting between them. This CDR3 is 13 amino acids long. CDR3 sequence reads: CAISGQMNTEAFF. Here the CDR3 DNA reads TGTGCCATCAGTGGGCAGATGAACACTGAAGCTTTCTTT.

This chain uses TRBV6-6 with TRBJ2-5; D is undetermined. The V end was cut by 7 bases, the J end by 5 bases, with 14 bases between. CDR1 is MNHNY, CDR2 SVGAGI, per germline (reference sequence). This CDR3 region has 13 residues. The CDR3 DNA is TGTGCCAGCACCCCGCGAGTAGAGGAGACCCAGTACTTC. Translating it yields CASTPRVEETQYF.

The chain is built from TRBV30 and TRBJ1-2; D unclear. Germline V gene data show CDR1 as GTSNPN and CDR2 as SVGIG (reference sequence). Trimming stripped 1 base from V and 8 bases from J, with 8 bases between. The CDR3 sequence is 11 residues long. CDR3 sequence reads: CAWSAREGYTF. Written as DNA, the CDR3 is TGTGCCTGGAGTGCACGGGAGGGCTACACCTTC. The full variable domain, rest sourced from reference TRBV30 and TRBJ1-2, is SQTIHQWPATLVQPVGSPLSLECTVEGTSNPNLYWYRQAAGRGLQLLFYSVGIGQISSEVPQNLSASRPQDRQFILSSKKLLLSDSGFYLCAWSAREGYTFGSGTRLTVV.

The V call is TRBV30, the J call TRBJ2-5, with 11 bases aligning to TRBD1. CDR3 size: 16 residues. The J segment lost 2 bases and the V segment lost 0 bases, leaving 5 bases of the junction unmatched. CDR1 is GTSNPN, CDR2 SVGIG, per germline (reference sequence). The DNA of the CDR3 is TGTGCCTGGAGTGTAGGGACAGGGGGAGGTCAAGAGACCCAGTACTTC. As protein: CAWSVGTGGGQETQYF.

This clone came up once. This chain uses TRBV19 with TRBJ2-1; 8 positions agree with TRBD2. J lost 0 bases, V lost 5 bases, and 9 bases had no gene match. The CDR3 runs to 17 residues. Germline assignment: CDR1 LNHDA and CDR2 SQIVND (reference sequence). CDR3 coding DNA: TGTGCCAGTAGTTCATACCAAAGCGGGAGCTCCTACAATGAGCAGTTCTTC. Protein: CASSSYQSGSSYNEQFF.

The chain has TRBV5-4 and TRBJ2-4; TRBD2 matches 11 bases. Germline CDR1 is SGHNT and CDR2 is YYREEE (reference sequence). The length of the CDR3 is 17 residues. V lost 3 bases and J lost 2; bases outside the gene matches: 7. CDR3 nucleotide sequence: TGTGCCAGCAGCTGGGGGGGACTAGCGGATTCCAAAAACATTCAGTACTTC. Protein: CASSWGGLADSKNIQYF.

The chain combines TRBV10-1 with TRBJ2-3, with a weak D call TRBD2 (5 bases). Trimming removed 5 bases at V and 0 bases at J, with 12 bases between. This CDR3 is 15 amino acids long. Germline CDR1 is WNHNN and CDR2 is SYGVQD (reference sequence). CDR3 nucleotides: TGCGCCAGCAGTCACGGACTCACTAGCACAGATACGCAGTATTTT. Translating it yields CASSHGLTSTDTQYF.

This clone was seen repeatedly, ten times or more. The rearrangement uses TRBV28 and TRBJ1-1, with D possibly being TRBD1 (5 bases). Deletions cut 3 bases from V and 0 bases from J, with 11 bases between. CDR3 length: 15 residues. In germline, CDR1 is MDHEN, CDR2 SYDVKM. The CDR3 loop reads CASSFGGFMNTEAFF. The CDR3 DNA reads as TGTGCCAGCAGTTTCGGGGGGTTCATGAACACTGAAGCTTTCTTT.

The gene calls are TRBV27 and TRBJ2-7; 7 nucleotides match TRBD1. Per the germline V gene, CDR1 is MNHEY and CDR2 is SMNVEV (reference sequence). Trimming removed 6 bases from V and 6 bases from J; junction bases left unmatched: 5. The CDR3 contains 12 residues. CDR3 region: CASSREGAEQYF. The CDR3, as DNA: TGTGCCAGCAGCCGAGAGGGGGCCGAGCAGTACTTC.

This sequence joins TRBV29-1 and TRBJ2-7; 9 bases match TRBD1. This CDR3 has 14 residues. Germline lookup yields CDR1 SQVTM and CDR2 ANQGSEA. J lost 1 base, V lost 7 bases, and 8 bases had no gene match. Here the CDR3 reads CSARTGAFSYEQYF. DNA for the CDR3: TGCAGCGCTAGGACAGGGGCCTTTTCCTACGAGCAGTACTTC.

The chain links TRBV2 to TRBJ2-7, with TRBD2 as a possible D gene (6 bases). Germline V gives CDR1 SNHLY, CDR2 FYNNEI. V was clipped by 5 bases and J by 7 bases, with 15 bases between them. The length of the CDR3 is 13 residues. The CDR3 loop is CASSLGSPGEQYF. CDR3 nucleotide sequence: TGTGCCAGCAGTCTCGGGAGTCCGGGGGAGCAGTACTTC.